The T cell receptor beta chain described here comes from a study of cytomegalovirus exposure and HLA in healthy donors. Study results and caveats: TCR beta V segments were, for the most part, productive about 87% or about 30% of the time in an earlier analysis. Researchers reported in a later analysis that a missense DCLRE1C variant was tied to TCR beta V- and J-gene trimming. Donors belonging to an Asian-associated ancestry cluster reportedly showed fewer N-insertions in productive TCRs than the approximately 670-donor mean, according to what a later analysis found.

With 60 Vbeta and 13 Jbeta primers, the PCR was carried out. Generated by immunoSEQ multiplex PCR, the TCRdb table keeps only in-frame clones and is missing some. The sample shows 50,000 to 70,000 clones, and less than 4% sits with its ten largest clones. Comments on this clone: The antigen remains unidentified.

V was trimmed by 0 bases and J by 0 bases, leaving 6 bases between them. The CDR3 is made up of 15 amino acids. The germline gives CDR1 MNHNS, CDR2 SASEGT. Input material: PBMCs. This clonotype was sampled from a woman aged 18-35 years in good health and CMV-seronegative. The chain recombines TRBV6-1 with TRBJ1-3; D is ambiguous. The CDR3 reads CASSEAPSSGNTIYF. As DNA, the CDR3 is TGTGCCAGCAGTGAAGCCCCCAGCTCTGGAAACACCATATATTTT.